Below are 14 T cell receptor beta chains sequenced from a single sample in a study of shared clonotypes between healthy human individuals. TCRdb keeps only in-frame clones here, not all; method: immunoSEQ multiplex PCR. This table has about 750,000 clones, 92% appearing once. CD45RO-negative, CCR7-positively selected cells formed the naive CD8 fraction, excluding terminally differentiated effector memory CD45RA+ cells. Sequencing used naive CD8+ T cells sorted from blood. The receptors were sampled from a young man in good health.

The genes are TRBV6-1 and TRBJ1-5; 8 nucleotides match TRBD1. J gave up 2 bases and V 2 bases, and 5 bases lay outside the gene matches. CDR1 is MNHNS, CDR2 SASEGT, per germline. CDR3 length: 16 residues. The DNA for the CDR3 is TGTGCCAGCAGTGAAAAACCGGACAGGGGCAATCAGCCCCAGCATTTT. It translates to CASSEKPDRGNQPQHF.

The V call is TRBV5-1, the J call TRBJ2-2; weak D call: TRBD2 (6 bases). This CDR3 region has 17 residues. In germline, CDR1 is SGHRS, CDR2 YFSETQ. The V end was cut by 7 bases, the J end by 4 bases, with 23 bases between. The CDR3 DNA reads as TGCGCCAGCCATTACATGGCGGGGACTGCGGGCACCGGGGAGCTGTTTTTT. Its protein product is CASHYMAGTAGTGELFF.

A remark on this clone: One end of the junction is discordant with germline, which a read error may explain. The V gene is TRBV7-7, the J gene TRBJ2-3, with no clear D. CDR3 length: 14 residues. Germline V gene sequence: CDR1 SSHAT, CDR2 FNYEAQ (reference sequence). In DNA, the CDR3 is TGTGCTAGCAGCCTTGTCGACGGCACAGATACGCAGTATTTT. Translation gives CASSLVDGTDTQYF. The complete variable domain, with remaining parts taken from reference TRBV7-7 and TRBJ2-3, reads GAGVSQSPRYKVTKRGQDVTLRCDPISSHATLYWYQQALGQGPEFLTYFNYEAQPDKSGLPSDRFSAERPEGSISTLTIQRTEQRDSAMYRCASSLVDGTDTQYFGPGTRLTVL.

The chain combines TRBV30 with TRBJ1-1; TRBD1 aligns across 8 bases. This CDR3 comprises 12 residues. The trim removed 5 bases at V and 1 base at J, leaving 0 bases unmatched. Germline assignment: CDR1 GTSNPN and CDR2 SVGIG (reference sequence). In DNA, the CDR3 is TGTGCCTGGGGACAGGGGAACACTGAAGCTTTCTTT. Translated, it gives CAWGQGNTEAFF.

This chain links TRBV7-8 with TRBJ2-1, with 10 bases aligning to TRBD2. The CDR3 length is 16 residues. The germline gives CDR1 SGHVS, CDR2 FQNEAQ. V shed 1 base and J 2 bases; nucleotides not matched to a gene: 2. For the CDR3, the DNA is TGTGCCAGCAGCTTAGGAGCGGGAGGGCCCTACAATGAGCAGTTCTTC. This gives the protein CASSLGAGGPYNEQFF.

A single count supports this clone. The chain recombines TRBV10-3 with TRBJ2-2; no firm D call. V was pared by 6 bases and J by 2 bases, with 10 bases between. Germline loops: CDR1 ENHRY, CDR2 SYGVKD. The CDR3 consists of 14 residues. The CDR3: CAIRSEFNTGELFF. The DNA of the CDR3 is TGTGCCATCAGGTCGGAGTTCAACACCGGGGAGCTGTTTTTT.

The CDR3 nucleotides are TGTGCCAGCAGCTTAGAACGGGGGGCGAACTACGAGCAGTACTTC. This sequence encodes CASSLERGANYEQYF. The chain is built from TRBV7-6 and TRBJ2-7; D perhaps matches TRBD2 (7 bases). Trimming pared 1 base from V and 3 bases from J, leaving 13 bases between. The CDR3 has 15 amino acids. The V gene's germline CDR1 is SGHVS and CDR2 FNYEAQ.

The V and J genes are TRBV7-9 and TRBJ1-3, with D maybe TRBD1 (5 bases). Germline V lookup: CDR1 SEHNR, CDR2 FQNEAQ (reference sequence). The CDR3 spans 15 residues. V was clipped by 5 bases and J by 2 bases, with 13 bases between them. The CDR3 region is CASSPRAGAGNTIYF. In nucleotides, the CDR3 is TGTGCCAGCAGCCCCCGAGCGGGGGCTGGAAACACCATATATTTT.

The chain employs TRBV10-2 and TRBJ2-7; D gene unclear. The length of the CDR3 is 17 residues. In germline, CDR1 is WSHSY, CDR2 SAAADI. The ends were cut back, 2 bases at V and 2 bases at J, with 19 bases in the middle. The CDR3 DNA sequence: TGCGCCAGCAGTGAGCGTAGGGTGGCTCTAACTACCTACGAGCAGTACTTC. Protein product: CASSERRVALTTYEQYF.

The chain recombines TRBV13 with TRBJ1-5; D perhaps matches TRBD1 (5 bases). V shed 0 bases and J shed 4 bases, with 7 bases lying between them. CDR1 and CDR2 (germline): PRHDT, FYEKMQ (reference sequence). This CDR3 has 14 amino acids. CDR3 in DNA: TGTGCCAGCAGCTTAGGGACAGTGAATCAGCCCCAGCATTTT. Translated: CASSLGTVNQPQHF.

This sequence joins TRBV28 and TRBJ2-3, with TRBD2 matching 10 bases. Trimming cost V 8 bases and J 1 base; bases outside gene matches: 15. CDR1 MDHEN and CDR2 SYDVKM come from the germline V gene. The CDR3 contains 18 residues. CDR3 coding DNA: TGTGCCAGCTTCTCACCCACTAGCGGGACCGCAGGCACAGATACGCAGTATTTT. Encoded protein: CASFSPTSGTAGTDTQYF.

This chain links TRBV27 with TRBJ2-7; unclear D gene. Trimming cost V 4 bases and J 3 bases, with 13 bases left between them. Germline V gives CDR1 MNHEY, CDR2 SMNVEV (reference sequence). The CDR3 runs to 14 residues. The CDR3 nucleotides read TGTGCCAGCAGTTCCACCGGACCCTTCTACGAGCAGTACTTC. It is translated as CASSSTGPFYEQYF.

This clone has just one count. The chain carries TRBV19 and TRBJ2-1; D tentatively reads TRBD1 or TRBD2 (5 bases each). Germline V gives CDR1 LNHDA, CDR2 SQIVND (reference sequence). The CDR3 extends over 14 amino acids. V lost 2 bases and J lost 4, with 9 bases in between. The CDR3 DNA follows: TGTGCCAGTAGTATACGGGACGCGTACAATGAGCAGTTCTTC. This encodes CASSIRDAYNEQFF.

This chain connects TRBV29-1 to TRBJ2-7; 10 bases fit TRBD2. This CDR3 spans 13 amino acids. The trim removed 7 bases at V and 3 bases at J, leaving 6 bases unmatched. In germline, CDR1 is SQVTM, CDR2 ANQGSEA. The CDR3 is CSGTGTSDYEQYF. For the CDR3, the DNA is TGCAGCGGAACCGGGACTAGCGACTACGAGCAGTACTTC.